These 10 T cell receptor beta chains originate from one sample sequenced in a study of Ad26.COV2.S vaccination and SARS-CoV-2 variants. Method: immunoSEQ multiplex PCR; TCRdb's copy keeps in-frame clones and lacks some. The sample contains roughly 380,000 clones, roughly 90% of which appear only once. The treatment denotes: roughly 18 received Ad26.COV2.S at low or high dose, single or two shots; several received placebo; per-sample allocation not given. Collection of samples fell on day 63 after the first vaccine or placebo injection. The source was peripheral blood, collected in a trial of Ad26.COV2.S vaccine versus placebo. The receptors originated from a person between 18 and 59 years old who received the Ad26.COV2.S COVID-19 vaccine or a placebo.

This sequence joins TRBV7-2 and TRBJ1-2; TRBD1 might be the D (6 bases). V was trimmed by 0 bases and J by 8 bases, leaving 10 bases between them. The CDR3 contains 13 residues. Germline loops: CDR1 SGHTA, CDR2 FQGNSA. The CDR3 reads CASSLATRGGYTF. The CDR3 DNA reads TGTGCCAGCAGCTTAGCAACCAGGGGCGGCTACACCTTC.

This clone has at least ten counts. The rearrangement links TRBV28 to TRBJ1-2, with D perhaps TRBD1 (5 bases). This CDR3 contains 13 residues. CDR1 and CDR2 (germline): MDHEN, SYDVKM. Trimming removed 3 bases at V and 4 bases at J, with 9 bases between. CDR3 bases: TGTGCCAGCAGTTTCCACGGGACCTATGGCTACACCTTC. Its protein is CASSFHGTYGYTF.

This sequence joins TRBV7-3 and TRBJ2-3; D may match TRBD1 or TRBD2 (6 bases each). With 2 bases removed from V and 4 bases from J, the gap between germline ends came to 16 bases. Looked up from germline, CDR1 is SGHTA and CDR2 is FQGTGA. The CDR3 spans 16 residues. The CDR3 spells CASSLVSGAISDTQYF. Written as DNA, the CDR3 is TGTGCCAGCAGCTTAGTTTCGGGGGCAATATCAGATACGCAGTATTTT.

The V and J genes are TRBV6-2 or TRBV6-3 and TRBJ2-1; 8 bases agree with TRBD2. Germline lookup yields CDR1 MNHEY and CDR2 SVGEGT. The CDR3 sequence is 14 residues long. Trimming took 2 bases from V and 4 from J; bases not matched to a gene: 1. In nucleotides, the CDR3 is TGTGCCAGCAGTTACATAGCGGGGTACAATGAGCAGTTCTTC. This sequence encodes CASSYIAGYNEQFF.

This rearrangement joins TRBV18 to TRBJ2-2; tentatively, D is TRBD2 (5 bases). V was cut by 1 base and J by 4 bases, with 7 bases left in between. Germline CDR1 KGHSH, CDR2 LQKENI. The CDR3 is 14 residues long. The chain's CDR3 is CASSPRESTGELFF. CDR3 in DNA: TGTGCCAGCTCACCACGGGAGAGCACCGGGGAGCTGTTTTTT.

The gene calls are TRBV2 and TRBJ2-7, with 9 positions matching TRBD1. V trimming: 7 bases; J trimming: 3 bases; junction bases outside the gene matches: 4. CDR3 length: 13 residues. Germline CDR1 and CDR2: SNHLY and FYNNEI. CDR3 residues: CASKGTGFYEQYF. As DNA, the CDR3 is TGTGCCAGCAAGGGGACAGGGTTCTACGAGCAGTACTTC.

The rearrangement links TRBV4-2 to TRBJ2-5; no clear D gene. The CDR3 has 15 amino acids. CDR1 is LGHNA, CDR2 YNFKEQ, per germline. V lost 4 bases and J 2 bases, leaving 14 bases between the germline ends. The CDR3 loop is CASSLTDGVQETQYF. The CDR3 nucleotides read TGTGCCAGCAGCCTAACGGACGGTGTTCAAGAGACCCAGTACTTC.

The J gene is TRBJ2-2, the V gene TRBV5-1; D possibly matches TRBD1 or TRBD2 (5 bases each). The CDR3 is 15 residues long. V lost 2 bases and J 3 bases, leaving 11 bases between the germline ends. Germline V lookup: CDR1 SGHRS, CDR2 YFSETQ. The CDR3 sequence is CASSFPRGHTGELFF. CDR3 in DNA: TGCGCCAGCAGCTTCCCAAGGGGACACACCGGGGAGCTGTTTTTT.

V gene TRBV7-2 combines with J gene TRBJ1-1; tentatively, D is TRBD1 (5 bases). This CDR3 has 18 residues. Germline assignment: CDR1 SGHTA and CDR2 FQGNSA. The V gene lost 1 base and the J gene lost 5 bases, with 23 bases spanning the gap. CDR3 residues: CASSLEGGRRGKGTEAFF. CDR3 DNA sequence: TGTGCCAGCAGCTTAGAGGGTGGAAGACGGGGGAAAGGTACTGAAGCTTTCTTT. Variable domain in full (rest from reference TRBV7-2 and TRBJ1-1): GAGVSQSPSNKVTEKGKDVELRCDPISGHTALYWYRQSLGQGLEFLIYFQGNSAPDKSGLPSDRFSAERTGGSVSTLTIQRTQQEDSAVYLCASSLEGGRRGKGTEAFFGQGTRLTVV.

This chain connects TRBV19 to TRBJ2-1, with 11 bases that match TRBD1. Germline values: CDR1 LNHDA, CDR2 SQIVND (reference sequence). Trimming at V came to 6 bases and at J to 5 bases, leaving 9 bases not matched to a gene. The CDR3 is 16 residues long. CDR3 bases: TGTGCCAGTAGGAGGCTCCGGGACAGGGGGGACAATGAGCAGTTCTTC. It encodes CASRRLRDRGDNEQFF.